This T cell receptor beta chain was observed in a study of neurological immune-mediated disorders (dated by TCRdb to about 2019). General notes on the study: Peripheral blood TCR-beta repertoires from HTLV-I-associated myelopathy (HAM/TSP) patients, multiple sclerosis patients and healthy controls were compared by UMI-based sequencing. The cohort included 60 to 70 subjects: around 15 with HAM/TSP, about 34 with multiple sclerosis, and about 20 healthy controls. Longitudinal samples, technical triplicates and paired sorted CD4+ and CD8+ T-cell subsets, alongside PBMC samples, were included among the roughly 110 TCR-beta libraries.

Healthy controls were blood bank volunteers in Maryland, USA. For the unsorted PBMC libraries, 2 million PBMCs were stored in RNAlater at -80 degrees C until RNA extraction and were used to generate the libraries. PBMCs were separated from peripheral blood using Ficoll-Hypaque density gradient centrifugation and then cryopreserved in liquid nitrogen. As encoded in the germline V gene (reference sequence), CDR1 is SGHKS while CDR2 is YYEKEE. V is pruned by 4 bases and J by 6 bases, leaving 11 bases of the junction without a gene match. The CDR3 contains 16 residues, cysteine and phenylalanine counted. The sequence is cut down to CDR3 DNA, 48 bases in frame from base 1. Findings and caveats that apply to the study as a whole: No identical CDR3 amino acid sequences were shared among expanded clones across subjects, suggesting private TCR-beta repertoires in all groups. The highest TCR clonal expansion was observed in HAM/TSP patients, whereas the lowest was observed in MS patients, even when compared with healthy controls.

This clonotype has just a few counts. Its target antigen remains unknown. The record has no base qualities; no much larger clone is one base away. cDNA was synthesized by template-switch 5'RACE using a primer with a 10-nucleotide random unique molecular identifier that tagged each TCR transcript. Each sequencing run produced over 170 million TCR-beta sequences covering 15-18 subjects. Total RNA was extracted with the RNeasy kit. Using the KAPA Real-time Library Amplification kit, TCR-beta VDJ regions were amplified with primers for the TCR constant region and the 5'RACE anchor. A first PCR added sample indexes and Illumina adaptors, and a second PCR then raised library yield. The roughly 650 bp TCR product was size-selected on a 2% E-gel SizeSelection system after Ampure bead purification. Before pooling, library quality was assessed on a Bioanalyzer, concentration was determined with Qubit, and library quantification was performed with the Kapa Library Quantification kit. Libraries were sequenced paired-end 2 x 150 bp on an Illumina HiSeq 2500. To increase sequence diversity, about 25-31% phiX was spiked into each library pool. In the authors' own workflow: The UMI-based MiGEC pipeline processed quality-filtered reads and removed over 80% of raw TCR sequences during error correction. VDJ genes were aligned to IMGT germline references, and each clonotype was defined by a unique CDR3 amino acid sequence together with V-J genes. Clonal expansion, Shannon diversity, and CDR3 relatedness (CalcPairwiseDistances, ClusterSamples) were evaluated with VDJtools, and phylogenetic trees were built with CLCbio workbench. A clone was classed as expanded if it had 8 or more unique UMIs, a cutoff based on coefficient-of-variation modelling across technical triplicates. The raw public data were reprocessed by TCRdb itself: fastp quality trimming at Q25, MiXCR clonotype calling, in-frame beta chains only. Every CDR3 protein is listed once, alongside the most common genes and DNA of its rows. These V and J calls are TCRdb output, not the study's own analysis. Recorded for this sample are tens of thousands of distinct CDR3 sequences; about 13% of them occurred a single time. 1.3% of the sample comes from the top ten.

The clonotype originates from a female donor in good health. Sequencing used PBMCs. In this chain, TRBV5-5 is recombined with TRBJ2-7; 12 of the junction bases match TRBD1. The DNA sequence follows: TGTGCCAGCAGCCCCCAGGGGGACAGGGGGCCGTTCGAGCAGTACTTC. This yields the protein CASSPQGDRGPFEQYF.